This TCR beta chain was recovered during a study of T cell responses to AZD1222 COVID-19 vaccine. Germline values: CDR1 SGHRS, CDR2 YFSETQ. The CDR3 has 14 residues. V was clipped by 3 bases and J by 2 bases, with 11 bases between them. Only in-frame clones appear in the TCRdb table, and some are missing; sequencing was by immunoSEQ multiplex PCR. The sample has 150,000 or so clones, about 92% seen once; the top ten hold roughly 9%. This receptor was taken from an adult in good health. This rearrangement joins TRBV5-1 to TRBJ1-1; D is undetermined. This specimen was peripheral blood, taken on day 0 of AZD1222 vaccination. The CDR3 DNA is TGCGCCAGCAGCTCGGCGGCAGGAAACACTGAAGCTTTCTTT. It codes for CASSSAAGNTEAFF.